A selection of T cell receptor beta chains follows, all from one sample in a study of cytomegalovirus exposure and HLA in healthy donors. TCRdb's table, derived via immunoSEQ multiplex PCR, lists solely in-frame clones and lacks some. The top ten hold approximately 5% of the sample, which has under 95,000 clones, roughly 72% seen once. What was sequenced was PBMCs. The receptors derive from a man aged 25-45 years in good health and CMV-seropositive. Both conserved end residues are part of each CDR3. D genes are given only for firm matches. Rows give clone size only sometimes, using once, few, many, or a class for an expanded clone.

J: TRBJ2-1
D: TRBD2
size: .
V: TRBV10-3
DNA: TGTGCCACCGCTCAATCCGGGACTAGCGGCAATGAGCAGTTCTTC
CDR3: CATAQSGTSGNEQFF

J: TRBJ2-7
D: TRBD1
size: .
V: TRBV7-8
DNA: TGTGCCAGCAGCGTAACGGGACAGGGGCACTACGAGCAGTACTTC
CDR3: CASSVTGQGHYEQYF

J: TRBJ1-1
D: .
size: .
V: TRBV5-6
DNA: TGTGCCAGCAGCTTGGTCACAGAGCAAGGTGAAGCTTTCTTT
CDR3: CASSLVTEQGEAFF

J: TRBJ2-7
D: TRBD2
size: .
V: TRBV28
DNA: TGTGCCAGCTGCTTGACGGGCGGGAGCTACGAGCAGTACTTC
CDR3: CASCLTGGSYEQYF

J: TRBJ2-2
D: TRBD2
size: .
V: TRBV30
DNA: TGTGCCTGGACGGGGACTAGCGGTCTTTCCGGGGAGCTGTTTTTT
CDR3: CAWTGTSGLSGELFF

J: TRBJ2-7
D: .
size: .
V: TRBV30
DNA: TGTGCCTGGGATACAGGCCCGCCCTACGAGCAGTACTTC
CDR3: CAWDTGPPYEQYF

J: TRBJ2-7
D: TRBD1
size: once
V: TRBV30
DNA: TGTGCCTTATACAGGGGCTCCTACGAGCAGTACTTC
CDR3: CALYRGSYEQYF

J: TRBJ1-5
D: .
size: once
V: TRBV19
DNA: TGTGCCAGTAGTGTCTCGGGGGGCAATCAGCCCCAGCATTTT
CDR3: CASSVSGGNQPQHF

J: TRBJ1-4
D: TRBD1
size: .
V: TRBV9
DNA: TGTGCCAGCAGCGTAGAGGCAGGGGGCGCAACTAATGAAAAACTGTTTTTT
CDR3: CASSVEAGGATNEKLFF

J: TRBJ2-2
D: .
size: .
V: TRBV5-4
DNA: TGTGCCAGCAGCCAACCCACCTTCGGTCCCGGGGAGCTGTTTTTT
CDR3: CASSQPTFGPGELFF

J: TRBJ1-6
D: TRBD1
size: .
V: TRBV5-6
DNA: TGTGCCAGCAGCAAGGACAGGGGGTTCACCTATAATTCACCCCTCCACTTT
CDR3: CASSKDRGFTYNSPLHF

J: TRBJ1-1
D: TRBD1
size: .
V: TRBV28
DNA: TGTGCCATCCAAAAGCCCGGGACAGGGACCTATCAGGGGGCTTTCTTT
CDR3: CAIQKPGTGTYQGAFF

J: TRBJ1-5
D: .
size: .
V: TRBV7-9
DNA: TGTGCCAGCAGCTTAGGGGGACTCTGGGGGAATCAGCCCCAGCATTTT
CDR3: CASSLGGLWGNQPQHF

J: TRBJ2-6
D: .
size: once
V: TRBV13
DNA: TGTGCCAGCAGCTTCAAACAGGGCAGAGGGGCCAACGTCCTGACTTTC
CDR3: CASSFKQGRGANVLTF

J: TRBJ1-5
D: .
size: .
V: TRBV6-5
DNA: TGTGCCAGCAGTCTTTCCGGCAATCAGCCCCAGCATTTT
CDR3: CASSLSGNQPQHF

J: TRBJ2-5
D: .
size: .
V: TRBV29-1
DNA: TGCAGCGTCGTTCGGGGGGCTCGGGAGACCCAGTACTTC
CDR3: CSVVRGARETQYF

J: TRBJ1-1
D: TRBD1
size: .
V: TRBV7-6
DNA: TGTGCCAGCAGCTCCCAGCAGGGGGTGAACACTGAAGCTTTCTTT
CDR3: CASSSQQGVNTEAFF

J: TRBJ2-7
D: TRBD2
size: .
V: TRBV5-6
DNA: TGTGCCAGCAGCTTGAGTACAACTAGCGGGAGTCCCTACGAGCAGTACTTC
CDR3: CASSLSTTSGSPYEQYF

J: TRBJ2-5
D: TRBD2
size: .
V: TRBV9
DNA: TGTGCCAGCAGCGTTTCGGGAGGAAGTCAAGAGACCCAGTACTTC
CDR3: CASSVSGGSQETQYF

J: TRBJ1-2
D: TRBD1
size: .
V: TRBV28
DNA: TGTGCCAGCGACAGGGTTGGGTATGGCTACACCTTC
CDR3: CASDRVGYGYTF

J: TRBJ2-6
D: TRBD2
size: .
V: TRBV6-4
DNA: TGTGCCAGCAGTGACGGGACTAGCGGGGGTTTTGGGGCCAACGTCCTGACTTTC
CDR3: CASSDGTSGGFGANVLTF

J: TRBJ1-6
D: .
size: few
V: TRBV19
DNA: TGTGCCAGTACCCTGGGCAGAGCGCCAGGGGTTGGAAATTCACCCCTCCACTTT
CDR3: CASTLGRAPGVGNSPLHF

J: TRBJ2-1
D: .
size: .
V: TRBV7-7
DNA: TGTGCTAGCAGCTTAAACCGAGACAATGAGCAGTTCTTC
CDR3: CASSLNRDNEQFF

J: TRBJ2-5
D: .
size: .
V: TRBV25-1
DNA: TGTGCCAGCAGTGAACCCCAGGTCCAGTACTTC
CDR3: CASSEPQVQYF

J: TRBJ2-2
D: .
size: .
V: TRBV28
DNA: TGTGCCAGCAGTCCCGGGACTCCCGGGGAGCTGTTTTTT
CDR3: CASSPGTPGELFF